This TCR beta chain was identified in a study of blood T cell repertoires in COVID-19 (TCRdb year 2020). At the level of the whole study: The collaborator samples originated in the United States, Italy and Spain and spanned the acute and convalescent phases of COVID-19. The samples were drawn from the first 160 participants of the ongoing ImmuneRACE study and from 1,254 subjects provided by 6 global collaborators. Deeply sampled blood TCRbeta repertoires from subjects exposed to, actively infected with, or recovered from COVID-19 were included in the dataset. Where available, HLA class I and class II types were taken from metadata supplied by the sample provider and were not determined by assay-based typing. The prospective study material was composed of cDNA or gDNA derived from T cells, B-cell-depleted T cells, or PBMCs. A freely available public database, intended as a resource for researchers studying the immune response to SARS-CoV-2, is where the repertoires were released. Sample metadata almost always included a de-identified subject ID, COVID-19 status, age in years and sex. Points the paper makes about the study in general: Clinical and demographic metadata were provided uncurated, with the amount varying by source and participant.

TCRbeta CDR3 regions were amplified from genomic DNA by means of the immunoSEQ Assay, a bias-controlled multiplex PCR. In the paper's pipeline: Nucleated cell counts per sample were estimated from amplification of reference gene primers within the assay. To quantify the absolute abundance of each unique TCRbeta CDR3 rearrangement, sequence reads were collapsed and filtered. Productive Simpson clonality was computed per sample as the square root of Simpson's diversity index over productive rearrangements. TCRdb stores this immuneACCESS table with in-frame sequences only. Part of the clones is absent; in the studies checked, under half of the shortfall reflects unresolved V genes, and no reason is known for the rest. V, J and clone size derive from that table, while D and trimming were established from the DNA sequence. This sample has 100,000 to 150,000 clones in its table, and over 60% of those were observed once. The leading ten clones occupy approximately 2% of the sample.

CDR3 length: 14 amino acids, cysteine to phenylalanine. The only DNA kept is the CDR3, 42 bases in frame from the first base. From a lookup of the germline V gene, CDR1 and CDR2 are SGHDT and YYEEEE. V loses 4 bases of germline sequence and J loses 2 bases, and the interval between the two ends is 12 bases. The collaborating institutions used their own protocols to collect whole blood in K2EDTA tubes. For TCRbeta analysis, collaborator samples were shipped as frozen whole blood, as isolated PBMCs, or as DNA extracted from either sample type. Remarks on this clone: Its specific antigen is unknown. Base qualities are missing; no much larger clone stands one base away.

Input material: peripheral blood. The sequence derives from a woman in her seventies with acute or convalescent COVID-19. The rearrangement combines TRBV5-6 with TRBJ2-5; 6 matching bases give a weak D call of TRBD1. The CDR3 reads as follows: CASSQRDTQETQYF. The sequence in DNA is TGTGCCAGCAGCCAACGGGACACTCAAGAGACCCAGTACTTC.